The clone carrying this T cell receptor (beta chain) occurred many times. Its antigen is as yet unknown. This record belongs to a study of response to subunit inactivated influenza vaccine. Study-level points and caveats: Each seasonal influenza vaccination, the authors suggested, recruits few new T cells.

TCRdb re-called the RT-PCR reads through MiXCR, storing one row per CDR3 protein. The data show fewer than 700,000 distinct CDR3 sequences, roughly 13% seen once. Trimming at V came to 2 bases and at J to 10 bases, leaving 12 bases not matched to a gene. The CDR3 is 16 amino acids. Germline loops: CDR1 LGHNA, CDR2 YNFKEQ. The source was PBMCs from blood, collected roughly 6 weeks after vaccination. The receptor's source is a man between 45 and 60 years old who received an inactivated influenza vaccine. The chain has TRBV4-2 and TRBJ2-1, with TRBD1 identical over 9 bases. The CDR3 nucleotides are TGTGCCAGCAGCCAACCGGACAGGGGTCGCCCCAGGGAGCAGTTCTTC. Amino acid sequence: CASSQPDRGRPREQFF.